The present T cell receptor beta chain was sequenced within a study of cytomegalovirus exposure and HLA in healthy donors. Findings of the study overall: As a later analysis revealed, most CMV-associated TCR beta chains appeared HLA-restricted. Published work reported that the classifier diagnosed cytomegalovirus status with high specificity and sensitivity. For most subjects, TCR beta sequences were reported to predict HLA-A and HLA-B alleles with accuracy.

13 Jbeta primers and 60 Vbeta primers were used for the PCR. Data came from immunoSEQ multiplex PCR; TCRdb stores just in-frame clones and leaves some out. The profile shows fewer than 250,000 clones, 65% to 75% of them singletons. The V gene's germline CDR1 is LNHDA and CDR2 SQIVND (reference sequence). The CDR3 has 14 amino acids. To note about this clone: Antigen: not known. Compared with germline, one end of the junction differs, possibly owing to a read error.

This clonotype originated in a woman between 25 and 40 years old in good health and CMV-seronegative. The specimen sequenced was PBMCs. The rearrangement links TRBV19 to TRBJ1-3; D is ambiguous. The CDR3 loop reads CAGSIAGSGNTIYF. The CDR3 coding sequence is TGTGCCGGTAGTATCGCAGGCTCTGGAAACACCATATATTTT.